This T cell receptor beta chain was sequenced for a study of T cells in Graves' hyperthyroidism and ophthalmopathy. Study-wide points: Most thyroid-expanded clonotypes above 0.001 were also found in blood. Onset of ophthalmopathy came a median approximately 6.8 months after the model predicted it.

On this clonotype: Antigen: not known.

TCR beta CDR3 regions were amplified from RNA transcripts. An initial round of RT-PCR targeting the TCR CDR3 relied on the HTBI primer set. TCRdb used MiXCR to reprocess the multiplex PCR reads, holding one entry per CDR3 protein. The sample has hundreds of thousands of distinct CDR3 sequences, roughly 23% seen once. Germline V gene data show CDR1 as SGDLS and CDR2 as YYNGEE. V lost 0 bases and J 0 bases, leaving 7 bases between the germline ends. The CDR3 sequence is 14 residues long. Diagnosis rested on symptoms, serum thyroxine and TRAb, thyroid ultrasound, and orbital computed tomography. The rearrangement uses TRBV9 and TRBJ2-7; D is unresolved. This TCR derives from a woman in her 70s with Graves' ophthalmopathy. Sequenced input: blood. The CDR3 is CASSVELLSYEQYF. The CDR3 DNA is TGTGCCAGCAGCGTAGAGTTGCTCTCCTACGAGCAGTACTTC.